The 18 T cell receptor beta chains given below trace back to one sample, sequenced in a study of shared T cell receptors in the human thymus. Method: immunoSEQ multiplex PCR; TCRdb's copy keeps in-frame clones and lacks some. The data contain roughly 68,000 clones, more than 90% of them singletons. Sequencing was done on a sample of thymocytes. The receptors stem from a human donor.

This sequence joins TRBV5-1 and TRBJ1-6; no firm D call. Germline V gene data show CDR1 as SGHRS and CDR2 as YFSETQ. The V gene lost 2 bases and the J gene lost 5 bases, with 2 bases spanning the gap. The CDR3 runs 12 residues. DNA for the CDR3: TGCGCCAGCAGCTTTGATAATTCACCCCTCCACTTT. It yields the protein CASSFDNSPLHF.

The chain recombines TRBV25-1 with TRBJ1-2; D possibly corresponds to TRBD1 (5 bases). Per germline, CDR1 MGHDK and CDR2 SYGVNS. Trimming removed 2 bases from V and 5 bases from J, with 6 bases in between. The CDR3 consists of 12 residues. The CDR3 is CASSEQGYGYTF. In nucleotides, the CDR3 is TGTGCCAGCAGTGAACAGGGTTATGGCTACACCTTC.

Here the CDR3 reads CASSQGINGASSYNEQFF. In DNA, the CDR3 is TGCGCCAGCAGTCAAGGGATTAACGGGGCAAGCTCCTACAATGAGCAGTTCTTC. The chain recombines TRBV23-1 with TRBJ2-1; possibly TRBD1 or TRBD2 for D (5 bases each). TRBV23-1 is marked as an open reading frame, function uncertain. The CDR3 has 18 amino acids. Trimming removed 2 bases at V and 0 bases at J, with 17 bases between.

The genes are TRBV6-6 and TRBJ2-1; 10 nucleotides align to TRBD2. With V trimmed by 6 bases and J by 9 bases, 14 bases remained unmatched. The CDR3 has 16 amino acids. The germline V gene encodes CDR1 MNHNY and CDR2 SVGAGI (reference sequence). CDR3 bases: TGTGCCAGCAGATACGAGCTAGCGGGGGTACTAAGTGAGCAGTTCTTC. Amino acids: CASRYELAGVLSEQFF.

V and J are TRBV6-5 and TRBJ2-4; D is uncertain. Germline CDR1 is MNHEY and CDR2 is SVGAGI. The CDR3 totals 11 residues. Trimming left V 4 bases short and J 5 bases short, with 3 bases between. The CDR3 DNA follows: TGTGCCAGCAGTTCAGAAAACATTCAGTACTTC. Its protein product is CASSSENIQYF.

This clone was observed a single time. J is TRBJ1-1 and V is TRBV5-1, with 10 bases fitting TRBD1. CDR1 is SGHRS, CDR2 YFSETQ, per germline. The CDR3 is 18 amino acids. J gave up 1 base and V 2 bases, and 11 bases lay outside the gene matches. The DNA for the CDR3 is TGCGCCAGCAGCTTTAACGGGACAGGGGATCGAGGGAACACTGAAGCTTTCTTT. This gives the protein CASSFNGTGDRGNTEAFF.

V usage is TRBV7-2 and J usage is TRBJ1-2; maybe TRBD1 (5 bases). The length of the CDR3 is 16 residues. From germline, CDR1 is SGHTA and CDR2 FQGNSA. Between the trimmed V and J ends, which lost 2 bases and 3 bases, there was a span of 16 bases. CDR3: CASSLLVGGRDYGYTF. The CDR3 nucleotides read TGTGCCAGCAGCTTATTGGTCGGTGGCAGGGACTATGGCTACACCTTC.

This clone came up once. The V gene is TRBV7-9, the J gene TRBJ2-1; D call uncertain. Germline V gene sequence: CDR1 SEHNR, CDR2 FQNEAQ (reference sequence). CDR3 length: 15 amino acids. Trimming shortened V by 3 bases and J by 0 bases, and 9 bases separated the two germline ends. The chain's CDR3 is CASSFRRTSYNEQFF. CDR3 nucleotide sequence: TGTGCCAGCAGCTTTCGACGTACCTCCTACAATGAGCAGTTCTTC.

CDR3 sequence reads: CASSVEGRGPVSGANVLTF. CDR3 DNA: TGTGCCAGCAGCGTGGAGGGCAGGGGGCCCGTCTCTGGGGCCAACGTCCTGACTTTC. This rearrangement joins TRBV9 to TRBJ2-6; 8 bases agree with TRBD1. Per germline, CDR1 SGDLS and CDR2 YYNGEE. V gave up 2 bases and J gave up 0 bases; unmatched junction bases: 10. The CDR3 covers 19 residues. Based on the CDR3 plus reference TRBV9 and TRBJ2-6, the full variable domain is DSGVTQTPKHLITATGQRVTLRCSPRSGDLSVYWYQQSLDQGLQFLIQYYNGEERAKGNILERFSAQQFPDLHSELNLSSLELGDSALYFCASSVEGRGPVSGANVLTFGAGSRLTVL.

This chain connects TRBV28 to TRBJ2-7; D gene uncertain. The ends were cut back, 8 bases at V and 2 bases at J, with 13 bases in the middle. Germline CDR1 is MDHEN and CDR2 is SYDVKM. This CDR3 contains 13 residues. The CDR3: CASQRPPTYEQYF. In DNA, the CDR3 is TGTGCCAGCCAGAGGCCCCCTACCTACGAGCAGTACTTC.

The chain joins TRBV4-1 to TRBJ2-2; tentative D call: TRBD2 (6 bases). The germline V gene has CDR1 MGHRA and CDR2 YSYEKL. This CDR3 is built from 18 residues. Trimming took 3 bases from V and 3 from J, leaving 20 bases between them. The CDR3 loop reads CASSHPTRTRGYTGELFF. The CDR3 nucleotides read TGCGCCAGCAGCCATCCGACTAGGACCCGGGGATACACCGGGGAGCTGTTTTTT.

This CDR3 is CASSIDLAGRETQYF. The CDR3, as DNA: TGTGCCAGTAGTATAGATCTAGCGGGGAGGGAGACCCAGTACTTC. The chain employs TRBV19 and TRBJ2-5, with 9 bases that match TRBD2. This CDR3 spans 15 amino acids. Germline trimming cut 0 bases from V and 5 bases from J; bases unmatched to any gene: 4. Per the germline V gene, CDR1 is LNHDA and CDR2 is SQIVND (reference sequence).

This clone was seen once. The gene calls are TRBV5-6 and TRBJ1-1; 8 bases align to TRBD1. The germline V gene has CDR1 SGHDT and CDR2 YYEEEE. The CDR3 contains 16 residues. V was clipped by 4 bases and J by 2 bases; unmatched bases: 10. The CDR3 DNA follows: TGTGCCAGCAGCCTAGACAGGGGCCTCCCCAACACTGAAGCTTTCTTT. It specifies CASSLDRGLPNTEAFF.

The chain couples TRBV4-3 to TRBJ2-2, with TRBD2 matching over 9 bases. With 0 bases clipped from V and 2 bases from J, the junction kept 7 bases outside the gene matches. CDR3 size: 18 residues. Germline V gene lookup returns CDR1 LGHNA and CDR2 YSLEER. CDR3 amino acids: CASSQDRVAGENTGELFF. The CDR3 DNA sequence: TGCGCCAGCAGCCAAGATCGGGTAGCGGGGGAAAACACCGGGGAGCTGTTTTTT.

CDR3 in amino acids: CASRDPGDLNSPLHF. CDR3 sequence (DNA): TGTGCCAGCAGAGACCCAGGGGATCTGAATTCACCCCTCCACTTT. V usage is TRBV9 and J usage is TRBJ1-6, with D possibly TRBD1 on 6 matching bases. CDR1 is SGDLS, CDR2 YYNGEE, per germline. V shed 5 bases and J shed 7 bases, with 16 bases lying between them. The CDR3 runs to 15 residues. Full variable domain (remainder filled in from reference TRBV9 and TRBJ1-6): DSGVTQTPKHLITATGQRVTLRCSPRSGDLSVYWYQQSLDQGLQFLIQYYNGEERAKGNILERFSAQQFPDLHSELNLSSLELGDSALYFCASRDPGDLNSPLHFGNGTRLTVT.

DNA of the CDR3: TGTGCCAGCAGTTTGGCCGACACAGGGTGGTGGGCCCTCCACTTT. Its translation: CASSLADTGWWALHF. The V and J genes are TRBV6-5 and TRBJ1-6, with a weak D call TRBD1 (6 bases). This CDR3 is 15 amino acids long. Trimming pared 4 bases from V and 14 bases from J, leaving 21 bases between. Germline V gene data show CDR1 as MNHEY and CDR2 as SVGAGI.

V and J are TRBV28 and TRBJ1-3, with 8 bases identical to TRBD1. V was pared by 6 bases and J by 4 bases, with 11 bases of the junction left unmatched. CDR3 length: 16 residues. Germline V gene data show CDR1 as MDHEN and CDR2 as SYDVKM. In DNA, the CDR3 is TGTGCCAGCAGACCACTCGACAGGGGTTCGGGAAACACCATATATTTT. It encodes CASRPLDRGSGNTIYF.

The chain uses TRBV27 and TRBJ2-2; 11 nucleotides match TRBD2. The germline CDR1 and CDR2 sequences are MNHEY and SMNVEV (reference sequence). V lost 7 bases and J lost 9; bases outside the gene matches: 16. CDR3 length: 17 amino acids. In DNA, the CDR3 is TGTGCCAGCACCAAGATAGGTATAGCGGGGGGGCCGAGGGAGCTGTTTTTT. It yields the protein CASTKIGIAGGPRELFF.